Listed below are T cell receptor beta chains from one sample, sequenced in a study of CD8+CD57+ T cells in acquired aplastic anemia. Via MiXCR, TCRdb re-called the reads, giving one row per CDR3 protein. Of some 200,000 distinct CDR3 sequences in the sample, less than 60% were seen once. The sample was sorted CD4+, CD8+, or CD8+CD57+ T cells (not recorded which) from PBMCs. Receptors originate from a human donor with aplastic anemia. The CDR3 runs from the conserved cysteine through the conserved F or W. The order of the fields is CDR3 DNA, CDR3 protein, J gene, CDR3 length, V gene, clone size, D gene. The D gene is left open where the match is weak. Size tells how often a clone was seen (once, few, many) or the class of an expanded clone, and some rows leave it out.

TGTGCCAGCAGCTCCGATCAGACAGGGTCTGGAGAGACCCAGTACTTC	CASSSDQTGSGETQYF	TRBJ2-5	16	TRBV7-8	many	TRBD1
TGCAGCGCCGGACAGATGATTGAGCTTCAGCCCCAGCATTTT	CSAGQMIELQPQHF	TRBJ1-5	14	TRBV29-1	.	.
TGTGCCAGCAGCCCTACGGGACAGGGGAAAAACATTCAGTACTTC	CASSPTGQGKNIQYF	TRBJ2-4	15	TRBV28	.	TRBD1
TGCAGTGCTAATCAACCCGGGACAGGGTTCAATCAGCCCCAGCATTTT	CSANQPGTGFNQPQHF	TRBJ1-5	16	TRBV20-1	many	TRBD1
TGCGCCAGCAGCATTGGGAGGGTGCAGTCACCCCTCCACTTT	CASSIGRVQSPLHF	TRBJ1-6	14	TRBV5-1	many	.
TGTGCCAGCAGCTTAGATAGGGAGGCTGAAGCTTTCTTT	CASSLDREAEAFF	TRBJ1-1	13	TRBV7-7	many	.
TGTGCCAGCAGTCGCACGGAGTGGACTGAAGCTTTCTTT	CASSRTEWTEAFF	TRBJ1-1	13	TRBV5-5	many	.
TGTGCCAGCAGCTTAGGGACTAGCGATACGCAGTATTTT	CASSLGTSDTQYF	TRBJ2-3	13	TRBV7-9	many	TRBD2
TGCGCCAGCAGCTTAGGGGGCCCGACAGCGCTCTACGAGCAGTACTTC	CASSLGGPTALYEQYF	TRBJ2-7	16	TRBV5-1	.	TRBD1
TGTGCCAGCAGCTTAGGGCGGACAGGGATCGTTGAAAAACTGTTTTTT	CASSLGRTGIVEKLFF	TRBJ1-4	16	TRBV7-8	many	TRBD1
TGTGCCAGCAGCCGACACTCGAGGGAGGCGGCTGAAGCTTTCTTT	CASSRHSREAAEAFF	TRBJ1-1	15	TRBV7-9	.	.
TGTGCCAGCAGTGAGGACGCCGGTGAAAAACTGTTTTTT	CASSEDAGEKLFF	TRBJ1-4	13	TRBV6-1	many	.
TGTGCCAGCAGCCAGAGGAACTCCTACGAGCAGTACTTC	CASSQRNSYEQYF	TRBJ2-7	13	TRBV3-1	many	.
TGTGCCAGCAGCTTGACTAGCGGGAGCGGAGATACGCAGTATTTT	CASSLTSGSGDTQYF	TRBJ2-3	15	TRBV7-8	many	TRBD2
TGTGCCAGTAGTCACGGTGGAGTTAATGAAAAACTGTTTTTT	CASSHGGVNEKLFF	TRBJ1-4	14	TRBV19	many	.
TGCAGTGCTTCCCTGGAGCGGAGATCGAACACCGGGGAGCTGTTTTTT	CSASLERRSNTGELFF	TRBJ2-2	16	TRBV20-1	.	.
TGTGCCAGCAGTGACCACAGGGGTTCTGGGGCCAACGTCCTGACTTTC	CASSDHRGSGANVLTF	TRBJ2-6	16	TRBV25-1	.	TRBD1
TGTGCCAGCAGCGTAGCCAGCCTACTAGCAGATACGCAGTATTTT	CASSVASLLADTQYF	TRBJ2-3	15	TRBV9	few	.
TGTGCCAGCGCCGGACAGGGAGGGGAGACCCAGTACTTC	CASAGQGGETQYF	TRBJ2-5	13	TRBV2	.	.
TGTGCCAGCAGCTTAGTAGAGAATTCACCCCTCCACTTT	CASSLVENSPLHF	TRBJ1-6	13	TRBV11-2	many	.
TGTGCCAGTAGCTCAATGACAGGTATTCCAGGCAACTATGGCTACACCTTC	CASSSMTGIPGNYGYTF	TRBJ1-2	17	TRBV19	.	.
TGCAGTGCTACTAGCAGGGAGCAGTTCTTC	CSATSREQFF	TRBJ2-1	10	TRBV20-1	many	.